This TCR beta chain was captured by sequencing in a study of T cell repertoires in ileal Crohn's disease. Study-level results: High-frequency clones were more common in sorted CD8 than CD4 cells. Clonal expansions were more frequent in active smokers than non-smokers at surgery.

TCRdb keeps only in-frame clones here, not all; method: immunoSEQ multiplex PCR. The data show about 15,000 clones, with 80% seen just once and 4.2% held by the top ten. Looked up from germline, CDR1 is SSHAT and CDR2 is FNYEAQ (reference sequence). This CDR3 has 17 residues. With respect to this clone: The antigen is undetermined. One junction end disagrees with the germline gene, perhaps due to a read error.

The sequence was collected from an adult with Crohn's disease. Sequenced input: ileal tissue. The J gene is TRBJ2-3, the V gene TRBV7-7, with TRBD2 matching over 14 bases. CDR3 region: CASSRLAGGKLTDTQYF. CDR3 nucleotides: TGTGCTAGCAGCCGACTAGCGGGAGGGAAACTCACAGATACGCAGTATTTT.